Listed below are T cell receptor beta chains from one sample, sequenced in a study of PD-1 blockade in classical Hodgkin lymphoma. Sequencing used immunoSEQ multiplex PCR; TCRdb keeps in-frame clones, though not all of them. The top ten clones hold approximately 5.4% of a sample with some 58,000 clones, approximately 90% of them seen once. The source material was peripheral blood mononuclear cells (PBMCs), sampled before the second cycle of nivolumab. These TCRs come from a human donor with classical Hodgkin lymphoma. Each CDR3 is given without its conserved first and last residue.

CDR3 protein,J gene,V gene,CDR3 length
ASSYRDRGSYEQY,TRBJ2-7,TRBV6-5,13
ASSLVADGTEAF,TRBJ1-1,TRBV5-1,12
AWSANWAQGILTEAF,TRBJ1-1,TRBV30,15
ASSVSGTFESEAF,TRBJ1-1,TRBV5-1,13
ASIGGPRARDTQY,TRBJ2-3,TRBV21-1,13
ASSLDPGTNSPLH,TRBJ1-6,TRBV5-1,13
ASSGARYNEKLF,TRBJ1-4,TRBV7-9,12
ASSGGYSILGYT,TRBJ1-2,TRBV5-1,12
ASLRGSGNQPQH,TRBJ1-5,TRBV25-1,12
ACSTGGWTTEAF,TRBJ1-1,TRBV30,12
ASSSGPWTEAF,TRBJ1-1,TRBV27,11
ASSYTSYEQY,TRBJ2-7,TRBV7-2,10
ASSPHAGGMETQY,TRBJ2-5,TRBV11-2,13
ASSLGTSGDTQY,TRBJ2-3,TRBV5-1,12
ASIEGQGPQH,TRBJ1-5,TRBV19,10
ASSFDASTDTQY,TRBJ2-3,TRBV27,12
ASSYQGAGTGELF,TRBJ2-2,TRBV6-5,13
ASAFGRATNYGYT,TRBJ1-2,TRBV27,13
AWSRGRGPYNEQF,TRBJ2-1,TRBV30,13
ASSPRGANTGELF,TRBJ2-2,TRBV11-3,13
AWSRDRAREQY,TRBJ2-7,TRBV30,11
ASSFGAGEGYT,TRBJ1-2,TRBV5-1,11
ASSPYSRGSNTGELF,TRBJ2-2,TRBV7-9,15
ASSGSSGGAAETQY,TRBJ2-5,TRBV10-2,14
ASSDSDRYNEQF,TRBJ2-1,TRBV6-4,12
ASSPGQGFNGYT,TRBJ1-2,TRBV5-1,12
ASGVSGGAQQY,TRBJ2-7,TRBV12-5,11
ASSVRTGLNYGYT,TRBJ1-2,TRBV9,13
ASSRQALGTEAF,TRBJ1-1,TRBV28,12
ASSQDVGGVRPLH,TRBJ1-6,TRBV4-2,13
ASRPLAESYNEQF,TRBJ2-1,TRBV7-9,13
ASSVTGPESEKLF,TRBJ1-4,TRBV5-1,13
ASSKRRNRGWGNTIY,TRBJ1-3,TRBV21-1,15
ASSEDRGYQETQY,TRBJ2-5,TRBV6-1,13
ASSIRSSGANVLT,TRBJ2-6,TRBV19,13
AAQARAGTDTQY,TRBJ2-3,TRBV7-9,12
ASSLEGGRVTDTQY,TRBJ2-3,TRBV5-1,14
ASSLEGSPQPQH,TRBJ1-5,TRBV5-1,12
ASSLEGQKYNEQF,TRBJ2-1,TRBV5-1,13
ASSLVPSKDTQY,TRBJ2-3,TRBV7-9,12
ASSSLGSNTEAF,TRBJ1-1,TRBV5-1,12
ASSLATEGETQY,TRBJ2-5,TRBV5-1,12
ATSRDLGRLAREQY,TRBJ2-7,TRBV15,14
ASSLASGGSTDTQY,TRBJ2-3,TRBV5-1,14
ASSFGTSGLDTQY,TRBJ2-3,TRBV7-9,13
ASSPFNWNTQY,TRBJ2-3,TRBV5-1,11
ASSLDSHEQY,TRBJ2-7,TRBV5-1,10
ASSIGALGTDTQY,TRBJ2-3,TRBV19,13
ASSWGGSNTEAF,TRBJ1-1,TRBV28,12
ASSPRQGSSYNEQF,TRBJ2-1,TRBV11-3,14
ASTEAGGLGNEQF,TRBJ2-1,TRBV7-3,13
ASSHRLRENIQY,TRBJ2-4,TRBV7-8,12
ASSFPDRASGNTIY,TRBJ1-3,TRBV28,14
ASSRTGGYEKLF,TRBJ1-4,TRBV2,12
ASSTIAGSGRELF,TRBJ2-2,TRBV19,13
SVGEGGRNLENYT,TRBJ1-2,TRBV29-1,13
ASSLGRAREETQY,TRBJ2-5,TRBV18,13
ASSLGDRPFQPQH,TRBJ1-5,TRBV5-1,13
ASSSPRSRELF,TRBJ2-2,TRBV5-6,11
AIIPALVQTPSYEQY,TRBJ2-7,TRBV10-3,15